Only a few counts were recorded for the clone carrying this TCR beta chain. This sample is drawn from a study of blood T cells in healthy people across ages. For the second PCR, which ran for about 7 to 11 cycles, a sample-barcoded 5' primer and a J-beta primer mix were used. TCRdb re-called the 5' RACE reads through MiXCR, storing one row per CDR3 protein. The sample has about 1.6 million distinct CDR3 sequences, about 35% seen once. From germline, CDR1 is DFQATT and CDR2 SNEGSKA (reference sequence). V dropped 5 bases and J dropped 6; count of bases not matched to a gene: 10. The CDR3 runs to 16 residues.

Sequencing used blood. The V and J genes are TRBV20-1 and TRBJ2-3, with TRBD2 matching over 14 bases. This TCR derives from a woman younger than 45 in good health. The CDR3 reads CSAPPTSGRAEDTQYF. The CDR3 DNA reads TGCAGTGCTCCTCCGACTAGCGGGAGGGCCGAGGATACGCAGTATTTT.